The sample holds many counts of the clone carrying this T cell receptor (beta chain). Scientists amplified the TCR beta CDR3 regions from RNA transcripts. Second-round multiplex PCR followed a first-round RT-PCR using HTBI primers. Using its own MiXCR run on the multiplex PCR reads, TCRdb lists one record per CDR3 protein. The table lists 660,000 or so distinct CDR3 sequences, over 40% of them singletons. These data originate in a study of Graves' ophthalmopathy and Graves' hyperthyroidism. Study at large: Investigators collected peripheral blood at initial diagnosis, before any treatment was given.

Germline CDR1 is SGHRS and CDR2 is YFSETQ. CDR3 length: 14 residues. The V gene lost 7 bases and the J gene lost 1 base, with 14 bases spanning the gap. CAS ≥3, NOSPECS ≥4, moderate-to-severe activity and duration under 3 months marked donors with ophthalmopathy. The origin of this receptor is an adult man with Graves' ophthalmopathy. Material for sequencing was peripheral blood. V and J are TRBV5-1 and TRBJ1-1; D call uncertain. The CDR3 protein is CASSRVPQNTEAFF. The CDR3 nucleotides are TGCGCCAGCTCCCGGGTACCTCAGAACACTGAAGCTTTCTTT.